This TCR beta chain was sequenced during a study of T cell responses to AZD1222 COVID-19 vaccine. Whole-study results and caveats: Repertoire sampling occurred only after the peak T cell response.

Concerning this clone itself: Its target is not known.

This CDR3 has 13 amino acids. Germline loops: CDR1 MNHEY, CDR2 SVGAGI. V was pared by 6 bases and J by 3 bases, with 4 bases of the junction left unmatched. Here immunoSEQ multiplex PCR was the method, and the copy in TCRdb shows in-frame clones only, minus some. In the table there are about 150,000 clones, nearly 90% of which are singletons. The chain couples TRBV6-5 to TRBJ1-2, with TRBD1 identical over 7 bases. This specimen consisted of peripheral blood, obtained 28 days after the second dose of the MenACWY control vaccine. The receptor's source is an adult who received the MenACWY meningococcal vaccine as a control. The CDR3 protein is CASRRDRDYGYTF. CDR3 coding DNA: TGTGCCAGCAGAAGAGACAGGGACTATGGCTACACCTTC.